A single sample gave rise to the 22 T cell receptor beta chains below, sequenced in a study of T cells after yellow fever vaccination. TCRdb ran MiXCR on the 5' RACE reads and lists one entry per CDR3 protein. This table has about 550,000 distinct CDR3 sequences, around 21% appearing once. This material consisted of PBMCs, taken 15 days after the yellow fever booster vaccination. The receptors were gathered from a man younger than 40 who received the YFV17D yellow fever vaccine.

This sequence joins TRBV7-3 and TRBJ2-7; D ambiguous. Trimming pared 11 bases from V and 3 bases from J, leaving 26 bases between. The V gene's germline CDR1 is SGHTA and CDR2 FQGTGA. This CDR3 is 16 amino acids long. The CDR3 nucleotides read TGTGCCTCCTCGAGGAGAAGTAAGGGTTGGGGCTACGAGCAGTACTTC. Its protein product is CASSRRSKGWGYEQYF.

The rearrangement uses TRBV27 and TRBJ2-1, with 9 nucleotides matching TRBD1. The V and J ends lost 5 bases and 3 bases, in that order; junction bases with no gene match: 11. Germline CDR1 reads MNHEY; CDR2 reads SMNVEV (reference sequence). CDR3 length: 17 residues. The CDR3 DNA is TGTGCCAGCAGTGGATTGAGGACAGGGGCCTTCTACAATGAGCAGTTCTTC. Protein sequence: CASSGLRTGAFYNEQFF.

This chain uses TRBV7-2 with TRBJ1-4; no definite D call. The CDR3 covers 12 residues. Trimming left V 5 bases short and J 12 bases short, with 13 bases between. From germline, CDR1 is SGHTA and CDR2 FQGNSA. The CDR3 DNA follows: TGTGCCAGCAGCATACAAGCAAGGGAACTGTTTTTT. Protein sequence: CASSIQARELFF.

The CDR3 region is CASRTYFVSGDEQYF. The DNA of the CDR3 is TGTGCCAGCAGGACATACTTTGTTAGCGGCGACGAGCAGTACTTC. This sequence joins TRBV6-2 or TRBV6-3 and TRBJ2-7, with a weak D call TRBD2 (6 bases). The V end lost 6 bases, the J end lost 5 bases, and 20 bases lay between the germline ends. The CDR3 runs to 15 residues. Per germline, CDR1 MNHEY and CDR2 SVGEGT.

The chain carries TRBV11-2 and TRBJ2-2; D is perhaps TRBD1 or TRBD2 (5 bases each). The CDR3 is made up of 20 amino acids. V dropped 3 bases and J dropped 0 bases, with 23 bases sitting between them. Germline lookup yields CDR1 SGHAT and CDR2 FQNNGV. CDR3 sequence (DNA): TGTGCCAGCAGCTTCTATTCCCAACCGGGACGCCGCACGAACACCGGGGAGCTGTTTTTT. It yields the protein CASSFYSQPGRRTNTGELFF.

The chain links TRBV5-8 to TRBJ2-3; 10 positions match TRBD2. The CDR3 has 17 residues. From germline, CDR1 is SGHTS and CDR2 YDEGEE. Trimming at V came to 4 bases and at J to 3 bases, leaving 11 bases not matched to a gene. CDR3 sequence: CASSLKYLAGETDTQYF. CDR3 in DNA: TGTGCCAGCAGCCTAAAATATCTAGCGGGAGAGACAGATACGCAGTATTTT.

The V and J genes are TRBV2 and TRBJ2-3; D unclear. The CDR3 spans 14 residues. The V and J ends lost 2 bases and 2 bases respectively, with 8 bases between them. The germline gives CDR1 SNHLY, CDR2 FYNNEI. Here the CDR3 reads CASSESFFTDTQYF. The DNA of the CDR3 is TGTGCCAGCAGTGAAAGTTTCTTCACAGATACGCAGTATTTT.

The chain employs TRBV29-1 and TRBJ2-1; 8 bases map to TRBD2. Germline-derived CDR1 and CDR2 are SQVTM and ANQGSEA. The CDR3 has 13 residues. With 3 bases clipped from V and 9 bases from J, the junction kept 7 bases outside the gene matches. This CDR3 is CSVEDEREIEQFF. The CDR3 DNA reads as TGCAGCGTTGAGGACGAGCGGGAGATTGAGCAGTTCTTC.

There are a few counts of this clonotype. A junction end diverges from the germline sequence, so it may reflect a read error. The chain is built from TRBV15 and TRBJ2-1, with 9 positions matching TRBD2. Germline V gene sequence: CDR1 LNHNV, CDR2 YYDKDF (reference sequence). This CDR3 spans 14 amino acids. The CDR3 DNA sequence: TGTGCCACCAGCAGAGATCGGGTAGCGGGAGAAAAAATCTTC. Its translation: CATSRDRVAGEKIF.

This clonotype was seen a handful of times. This sequence joins TRBV7-9 and TRBJ2-5; 7 bases match TRBD2. Per germline, CDR1 SEHNR and CDR2 FQNEAQ (reference sequence). The J segment lost 1 base and the V segment lost 4 bases, leaving 3 bases of the junction unmatched. The CDR3 is 14 amino acids. CDR3 sequence (DNA): TGTGCCAGCAGCTGGTCTAGCGGCCAAGAGACCCAGTACTTC. Its translation is CASSWSSGQETQYF.

In this sample, this clonotype turned up a few times. This chain links TRBV5-1 with TRBJ2-2, with TRBD1 matching 10 bases. Trimming at V came to 3 bases and at J to 2 bases, leaving 1 base not matched to a gene. The CDR3 spans 15 residues. Germline lookup yields CDR1 SGHRS and CDR2 YFSETQ. Written as DNA, the CDR3 is TGCGCCAGCAGCTGGGACAGGGGAAACACCGGGGAGCTGTTTTTT. Its protein is CASSWDRGNTGELFF.

The genes are TRBV7-9 and TRBJ2-1, with a tentative D call TRBD1 (6 bases). Per germline, CDR1 SEHNR and CDR2 FQNEAQ (reference sequence). Trimming stripped 4 bases from V and 6 bases from J, with 10 bases between. The length of the CDR3 is 13 residues. The CDR3 DNA reads TGTGCCAGCAGCTCCCAGGGGAGCAATGAGCAGTTCTTC. This gives the protein CASSSQGSNEQFF.

This clonotype was counted a few times. The chain joins TRBV10-3 to TRBJ2-4; 7 bases agree with TRBD1. Germline-derived CDR1 and CDR2 are ENHRY and SYGVKD. CDR3 length: 13 residues. With V trimmed by 10 bases and J by 4 bases, 7 bases remained unmatched. Here the CDR3 reads CATQGDQKNIQYF. The CDR3 region has the DNA TGTGCCACCCAGGGGGACCAGAAAAACATTCAGTACTTC.

Only a few counts were recorded for this clonotype. The chain recombines TRBV5-1 with TRBJ2-4; D ambiguous. This CDR3 comprises 15 residues. CDR1 and CDR2 (germline): SGHRS, YFSETQ. With 0 bases removed from V and 0 bases from J, the gap between germline ends came to 7 bases. Here the CDR3 reads CASSLGIEAKNIQYF. Written as DNA, the CDR3 is TGCGCCAGCAGCTTGGGTATTGAAGCCAAAAACATTCAGTACTTC. Filled out from reference TRBV5-1 and TRBJ2-4, the complete variable domain reads KAGVTQTPRYLIKTRGQQVTLSCSPISGHRSVSWYQQTPGQGLQFLFEYFSETQRNKGNFPGRFSGRQFSNSRSEMNVSTLELGDSALYLCASSLGIEAKNIQYFGAGTRLSVL.

This clonotype showed up just a few times. The rearrangement uses TRBV28 and TRBJ2-5; 7 bases align to TRBD1. The CDR3 loop spans 13 amino acids. V lost 7 bases and J lost 7; bases outside the gene matches: 9. Germline lookup yields CDR1 MDHEN and CDR2 SYDVKM. CDR3 nucleotide sequence: TGTGCCAGCACAACCGGGACAGAGGGGACCCAGTACTTC. This gives the protein CASTTGTEGTQYF. The full variable domain, its missing parts supplied by reference TRBV28 and TRBJ2-5, is DVKVTQSSRYLVKRTGEKVFLECVQDMDHENMFWYRQDPGLGLRLIYFSYDVKMKEKGDIPEGYSVSREKKERFSLILESASTNQTSMYLCASTTGTEGTQYFGPGTRLLVL.

This clonotype appeared a few times. The rearrangement links TRBV12-3 or TRBV12-4 to TRBJ2-5; D tentatively reads TRBD1 or TRBD2 (6 bases each). This CDR3 comprises 15 residues. V lost 5 bases and J 3 bases, leaving 16 bases between the germline ends. CDR3 bases: TGTGCCAGCAGTCCTTGGGGGGCCTTGGAAGAGACCCAGTACTTC. The encoded protein is CASSPWGALEETQYF.

The rearrangement joins TRBV7-9 to TRBJ2-5, with D perhaps TRBD1 (6 bases). Looked up from germline, CDR1 is SEHNR and CDR2 is FQNEAQ (reference sequence). The CDR3 spans 12 residues. Trimming removed 4 bases at V and 5 bases at J, with 8 bases between. The chain's CDR3 is CASSWTVETQYF. CDR3 DNA: TGTGCCAGCAGCTGGACAGTGGAGACCCAGTACTTC.

The J gene is TRBJ1-2, the V gene TRBV5-4, with 7 bases lining up with TRBD1. CDR1 is SGHNT, CDR2 YYREEE, per germline (reference sequence). The CDR3 is 15 amino acids. The trim removed 3 bases at V and 5 bases at J, leaving 10 bases unmatched. CDR3 sequence (DNA): TGTGCCAGCAGCTCTAGTGGACAGGCCCGGTATGGCTACACCTTC. Encoded protein: CASSSSGQARYGYTF.

The chain employs TRBV3-1 and TRBJ2-1; weak D call: TRBD2 (6 bases). Germline CDR1 is LGHDT and CDR2 is YNNKEL (reference sequence). There are 16 residues in the CDR3. V was clipped by 0 bases and J by 8 bases, with 17 bases between them. Here the CDR3 reads CASSQDRENGSDEQFF. DNA for the CDR3: TGTGCCAGCAGCCAAGATCGGGAGAACGGCAGCGATGAGCAGTTCTTC.

The chain combines TRBV27 with TRBJ2-1; D call uncertain. Germline lookup yields CDR1 MNHEY and CDR2 SMNVEV (reference sequence). The CDR3 has 15 amino acids. The germline V and J ends were trimmed by 2 bases and 6 bases, with 14 bases remaining between them. CDR3 region: CASSLAGLSPNEQFF. CDR3 nucleotide sequence: TGTGCCAGCAGTTTAGCCGGTCTTTCCCCCAATGAGCAGTTCTTC.

The chain recombines TRBV6-1 with TRBJ2-7; TRBD2 is a possible D gene (7 bases). The CDR3 sequence is 15 residues long. The germline V gene encodes CDR1 MNHNS and CDR2 SASEGT. Deletions cut 7 bases from V and 1 base from J, with 17 bases between. The CDR3 DNA reads TGTGCCAGCACTAAGGGGGGAGGGGGATCCTACGAGCAGTACTTC. This codes for CASTKGGGGSYEQYF.

This clonotype turned up a few times. Here the CDR3 DNA reads TGTGCCAGCAGCTTTCGCGGGAGTGGAGAGACCCAGTACTTC. Translating it yields CASSFRGSGETQYF. The chain joins TRBV7-9 to TRBJ2-5; 7 positions agree with TRBD2. Germline V CDR1 and CDR2: SEHNR, FQNEAQ (reference sequence). J gave up 4 bases and V 3 bases, and 5 bases lay outside the gene matches. The CDR3 length is 14 residues.